This T cell receptor beta chain was documented in a study of PD-1 blockade in classical Hodgkin lymphoma. Study-wide results and limits: When set against healthy donors, newly diagnosed patients were reported to show lower baseline TCR diversity. Repertoire differences lack defined causes, possibly disease activity or prior therapy.

The data were produced by immunoSEQ multiplex PCR, yet TCRdb's version contains in-frame clones alone and is incomplete. This sample has 50,000 or so clones, with around four fifths found just once. With regard to this clone: Its antigen remains unidentified.

Germline CDR1 and CDR2: SGHVS and FNYEAQ. V lost 5 bases to trimming and J lost 2 bases, with 19 bases between them. The CDR3 runs to 16 residues. The time point is: cycle 4 day 1 (C4D1), after 6 weeks of nivolumab. All the patients suffered relapse after autologous stem cell transplantation, and brentuximab vedotin exposure differed. Best responses were complete response, partial response or progressive disease. The sequenced sample was peripheral blood mononuclear cells (PBMCs), obtained before the fourth cycle of nivolumab. The J gene is TRBJ2-7, the V gene TRBV7-6; D is possibly TRBD1 (6 bases). This sequence was found in a human donor with classical Hodgkin lymphoma. CDR3 in DNA: TGTGCCAGCAGCCTCACAGGGCCAGCGGTTACCTACGAGCAGTACTTC. This gives the protein CASSLTGPAVTYEQYF. Full variable domain (outside the CDR3, taken from reference TRBV7-6 and TRBJ2-7): GAGVSQSPRYKVTKRGQDVALRCDPISGHVSLYWYRQALGQGPEFLTYFNYEAQQDKSGLPNDRFSAERPEGSISTLTIQRTEQRDSAMYRCASSLTGPAVTYEQYFGPGTRLTVT.